This T cell receptor (beta chain) was profiled in a study of blood T cell repertoires in COVID-19. Study at large: The samples span acute and convalescent COVID-19 from the United States, Italy and Spain. From T cells, B-cell-depleted T cells, or PBMCs came the material, which was cDNA or gDNA.

In the original workflow: Quantification of nucleated cells was approximated via reference gene primer amplification. Assay: immunoSEQ multiplex PCR; the TCRdb copy retains only in-frame clones and omits some. That table supplies the V and J calls and clone size; D and trimming were determined from the DNA. The sample contains some 68,000 clones, about 80% of which appear only once. Germline values: CDR1 KGHSH, CDR2 LQKENI. The CDR3 loop spans 14 amino acids. The J segment lost 7 bases and the V segment lost 3 bases, leaving 5 bases of the junction unmatched. This sequence joins TRBV18 and TRBJ2-1; 8 positions agree with TRBD1. This clonotype originated in a man aged 70-80 years with acute or convalescent COVID-19. The sequenced sample consisted of peripheral blood. The CDR3 DNA is TGTGCCAGCTCACCTGGACAGGGAAGAAATGAGCAGTTCTTC. This codes for CASSPGQGRNEQFF.